Below, 19 T cell receptor beta chains from the same sample are listed, as sequenced in a study of blood T cell repertoires in COVID-19. Generated by immunoSEQ multiplex PCR, the TCRdb table keeps only in-frame clones and is missing some. The sample shows fewer than 70,000 clones, almost 95% of them seen only once. The sample consisted of peripheral blood. These receptor sequences come from a man over 45 with active COVID-19.

The chain carries TRBV5-4 and TRBJ2-7; 9 positions match TRBD2. This CDR3 has 15 amino acids. V dropped 0 bases and J dropped 6; count of bases not matched to a gene: 7. Germline V gene lookup returns CDR1 SGHNT and CDR2 YYREEE (reference sequence). CDR3 sequence (DNA): TGTGCCAGCAGCTTGGCCCGGGCGGGAGGGGGCGAGCAGTACTTC. It is translated as CASSLARAGGGEQYF.

V gene TRBV28 combines with J gene TRBJ1-6; TRBD1 agrees at 11 bases. V lost 6 bases to trimming and J lost 10 bases; unmatched junction nucleotides: 2. Germline V gives CDR1 MDHEN, CDR2 SYDVKM. The CDR3 extends over 13 amino acids. CDR3 region: CASRGQGDSPLHF. CDR3 nucleotides: TGTGCCAGCAGGGGACAGGGGGACTCACCCCTCCACTTT.

The rearrangement joins TRBV10-3 to TRBJ1-6; D may be TRBD1 (6 bases). Germline values: CDR1 ENHRY, CDR2 SYGVKD. Trimming took 4 bases from V and 5 from J, leaving 9 bases between them. This CDR3 spans 14 amino acids. This chain's CDR3 is CAISGTVNNSPLHF. DNA for the CDR3: TGTGCCATCAGTGGGACAGTCAATAATTCACCCCTCCACTTT.

The V call is TRBV11-2, the J call TRBJ2-1, with TRBD2 matching 9 bases. The CDR3 extends over 17 amino acids. CDR1 is SGHAT, CDR2 FQNNGV, per germline. Trimming cost V 3 bases and J 4 bases; bases outside gene matches: 10. The CDR3 protein is CASSLTLAGKYYNEQFF. CDR3 in DNA: TGTGCCAGCAGCTTGACTCTAGCGGGGAAGTATTACAATGAGCAGTTCTTC. Full variable domain (outside the CDR3, taken from reference TRBV11-2 and TRBJ2-1): EAGVAQSPRYKIIEKRQSVAFWCNPISGHATLYWYQQILGQGPKLLIQFQNNGVVDDSQLPKDRFSAERLKGVDSTLKIQPAKLEDSAVYLCASSLTLAGKYYNEQFFGPGTRLTVL.

The CDR3 loop is CASSSFVLLAGGNEQFF. CDR3 nucleotides: TGTGCCAGCAGCTCGTTTGTTCTACTAGCGGGAGGCAATGAGCAGTTCTTC. The chain uses TRBV7-8 and TRBJ2-1; TRBD2 agrees at 12 bases. With 4 bases clipped from V and 6 bases from J, the junction kept 10 bases outside the gene matches. CDR1 is SGHVS and CDR2 is FQNEAQ in the germline V gene. The CDR3 covers 17 residues.

The chain carries TRBV3-1 (or the pseudogene TRBV3-2) and TRBJ1-2; perhaps TRBD1 as D (6 bases). Trimming took 0 bases from V and 6 from J, leaving 17 bases between them. Germline assignment: CDR1 LGHDT and CDR2 YNNKEL (reference sequence). The CDR3 runs to 16 residues. The CDR3, as DNA: TGTGCCAGCAGCCAAGAGAGGTGGACAGAACGGGATGGCTACACCTTC. This gives the protein CASSQERWTERDGYTF.

The chain is built from TRBV6-5 and TRBJ1-1; TRBD1 agrees at 7 bases. Germline V CDR1 and CDR2: MNHEY, SVGAGI. The junction had 8 bases not matched to a gene; V was cut back by 2 bases and J by 2 bases. The CDR3 extends over 16 amino acids. CDR3 sequence reads: CASSYEQGRLNTEAFF. CDR3 coding DNA: TGTGCCAGCAGTTACGAACAGGGGCGCCTCAACACTGAAGCTTTCTTT.

The rearrangement uses TRBV6-5 and TRBJ2-2, with D maybe TRBD2 (5 bases). CDR1 and CDR2 (germline): MNHEY, SVGAGI. The CDR3 contains 11 residues. Trimming pared 8 bases from V and 7 bases from J, leaving 8 bases between. For the CDR3, the DNA is TGTGCCAGCGCTAGCTACGGGGAGCTGTTTTTT. Encoded protein: CASASYGELFF.

This chain joins TRBV5-6 and TRBJ1-2; possible D gene TRBD1, 5 bases. V was shortened by 0 bases and J by 4 bases, with 13 bases between the two germline ends. Germline V lookup: CDR1 SGHDT, CDR2 YYEEEE. The CDR3 extends over 15 amino acids. The CDR3 spells CASSLVGEELYGYTF. The CDR3 DNA follows: TGTGCCAGCAGCTTGGTAGGGGAAGAACTCTATGGCTACACCTTC.

This chain uses TRBV30 with TRBJ2-1; 7 positions match TRBD1. This CDR3 has 14 amino acids. J was trimmed by 8 bases and V by 3 bases; bases with no gene match: 10. Germline V gene data show CDR1 as GTSNPN and CDR2 as SVGIG (reference sequence). The CDR3, as DNA: TGTGCCTGGAGCCTCACAGGGGCCGTCGATGAGCAGTTCTTC. It encodes CAWSLTGAVDEQFF.

The V call is TRBV18, the J call TRBJ1-5, with TRBD1 matching 8 bases. The CDR3 loop spans 17 amino acids. Trimming took 0 bases from V and 9 from J; bases not matched to a gene: 13. The germline V gene encodes CDR1 KGHSH and CDR2 LQKENI. The CDR3 DNA sequence: TGTGCCAGCTCACCACCCGGGTTAACAGGGGGATCTTTGCCCCAGCATTTT. It is translated as CASSPPGLTGGSLPQHF.

The V call is TRBV9, the J call TRBJ2-7; D remains ambiguous. Germline V lookup: CDR1 SGDLS, CDR2 YYNGEE. Trimming removed 4 bases from V and 3 bases from J, with 11 bases in between. The CDR3 consists of 13 residues. CDR3: CASSSGSHYEQYF. The DNA of the CDR3 is TGTGCCAGCAGCTCCGGGTCTCACTACGAGCAGTACTTC.

The rearrangement uses TRBV28 and TRBJ1-5; D gene ambiguous. V lost 1 base to trimming and J lost 0 bases, with 7 bases between them. Germline assignment: CDR1 MDHEN and CDR2 SYDVKM. The CDR3 spans 15 residues. The CDR3 DNA reads as TGTGCCAGCAGTTTATTACAGCATAGCAATCAGCCCCAGCATTTT. Its translation is CASSLLQHSNQPQHF.

CDR3 region: CASSVTDWNTGELFF. The CDR3 DNA follows: TGTGCCAGCAGCGTCACGGACTGGAACACCGGGGAGCTGTTTTTT. V gene TRBV9 combines with J gene TRBJ2-2, with D possibly TRBD2 on 5 matching bases. This CDR3 has 15 residues. Germline values: CDR1 SGDLS, CDR2 YYNGEE. V dropped 2 bases and J dropped 1 base, with 9 bases sitting between them.

The rearrangement links TRBV5-4 to TRBJ2-1; possibly TRBD2 for D (6 bases). Germline V lookup: CDR1 SGHNT, CDR2 YYREEE (reference sequence). V lost 4 bases and J lost 0, with 20 bases in between. The CDR3 is made up of 18 amino acids. The CDR3 protein is CASSRPGVTLYSYNEQFF. CDR3 sequence (DNA): TGTGCCAGCAGCAGACCGGGAGTAACGTTATACTCCTACAATGAGCAGTTCTTC.

The chain combines TRBV7-9 with TRBJ1-6; TRBD1 agrees at 10 bases. V lost 1 base and J lost 9; bases outside the gene matches: 6. Germline V lookup: CDR1 SEHNR, CDR2 FQNEAQ (reference sequence). This CDR3 has 16 residues. The CDR3 nucleotides read TGTGCCAGCAGCTTAGGGACTGGGACAGGGGCTTCACCCCTCCACTTT. Protein sequence: CASSLGTGTGASPLHF.

The chain carries TRBV7-9 and TRBJ2-3; 11 bases are a match to TRBD2. Germline CDR1 reads SEHNR; CDR2 reads FQNEAQ (reference sequence). The CDR3 loop spans 16 amino acids. The junction had 5 bases not matched to a gene; V was cut back by 2 bases and J by 4 bases. CDR3 region: CASSLPLAGDSDTQYF. The CDR3, as DNA: TGTGCCAGCAGCTTACCACTAGCGGGAGATTCAGATACGCAGTATTTT.

The rearrangement links TRBV5-1 to TRBJ2-1; 8 bases are a match to TRBD2. Germline V lookup: CDR1 SGHRS, CDR2 YFSETQ. The CDR3 covers 13 residues. V gave up 2 bases and J gave up 10 bases; unmatched junction bases: 5. Here the CDR3 DNA reads TGCGCCAGCAGCTTCCCAGCGGGAGACGAGCAGTTCTTC. Protein sequence: CASSFPAGDEQFF.

The chain joins TRBV25-1 to TRBJ2-5, with 7 bases lining up with TRBD1. The CDR3 length is 14 residues. V lost 6 bases to trimming and J lost 7 bases; unmatched junction nucleotides: 11. Looked up from germline, CDR1 is MGHDK and CDR2 is SYGVNS. CDR3 residues: CASSITTGAGTQYF. The CDR3 nucleotides read TGTGCCAGCAGCATCACAACAGGGGCAGGGACCCAGTACTTC. The full variable domain, in which reference TRBV25-1 and TRBJ2-5 provide the parts outside the CDR3, is EADIYQTPRYLVIGTGKKITLECSQTMGHDKMYWYQQDPGMELHLIHYSYGVNSTEKGDLSSESTVSRIRTEHFPLTLESARPSHTSQYLCASSITTGAGTQYFGPGTRLLVL.